The following is a TCR beta chain sequence with its context. V lost 0 bases and J lost 1, with 13 bases in between. This CDR3 is 16 amino acids long. Looked up from germline, CDR1 is SQVTM and CDR2 is ANQGSEA. This specimen comes from a study of glioma-infiltrating T cells. TCR alpha and beta CDR3 regions were amplified from RNA using iRepertoire nested multiplex PCR. TCRdb passed the multiplex PCR reads through MiXCR, listing each CDR3 protein once. The table includes about 110,000 distinct CDR3 sequences, less than 30% detected once. V gene TRBV29-1 combines with J gene TRBJ2-1; tentatively, D is TRBD2 (7 bases). Sequencing input: glioma tissue, nonneoplastic brain tissue, or PBMCs (not recorded which). This TCR came from a human donor with low-grade glioma or glioblastoma, undergoing nonglioma brain surgery, or in good health (not recorded which). The CDR3 loop reads CSVEEGGGGSYNEQFF. The CDR3 DNA sequence: TGCAGCGTTGAAGAAGGGGGGGGCGGGTCCTACAATGAGCAGTTCTTC.